The 8 T cell receptor beta chains below come from one sample, sequenced in a study of cytomegalovirus exposure and HLA in healthy donors. Assay used: immunoSEQ multiplex PCR; TCRdb lists only in-frame clones, some missing. The table lists 150,000 or so clones, about 88% of them singletons. The specimen sequenced was PBMCs. The receptors stem from a woman in her late teens or twenties in good health and CMV-seropositive.

This sequence joins TRBV6-6 and TRBJ1-2, with TRBD1 matching over 7 bases. The germline V gene has CDR1 MNHNY and CDR2 SVGAGI (reference sequence). The CDR3 has 16 residues. V shed 2 bases, J shed 7 bases, and the junction held 13 bases outside the gene matches. The CDR3 DNA reads TGTGCCAGCAGTTACACAGAGAGAGGAGGGGGCCCTGGCTACACCTTC. Its translation is CASSYTERGGGPGYTF.

The V and J genes are TRBV6-5 and TRBJ2-7, with 8 bases fitting TRBD1. There are 15 residues in the CDR3. Losses at the gene ends were 2 bases for V and 2 bases for J; bases not matched to a gene: 5. In germline, CDR1 is MNHEY, CDR2 SVGAGI. In nucleotides, the CDR3 is TGTGCCAGCAGTTACCCTGGACAGGGTGCCTACGAGCAGTACTTC. Translation gives CASSYPGQGAYEQYF.

This clone was picked up one time. The rearrangement uses TRBV4-2 and TRBJ2-5; the match to TRBD2 covers 8 bases. The ends lost 0 bases at V and 4 bases at J; junction bases unmatched: 7. The V gene's germline CDR1 is LGHNA and CDR2 YNFKEQ. The CDR3 extends over 16 amino acids. CDR3 in DNA: TGTGCCAGCAGCCAAGAATTCGGGGGGGCCGGAGAGACCCAGTACTTC. Its protein product is CASSQEFGGAGETQYF.

In this sample, this clone turned up a few times. The CDR3 loop reads CASKRQGANSPLHF. The CDR3 DNA reads as TGTGCCAGCAAAAGACAGGGGGCGAATTCACCCCTCCACTTT. The chain joins TRBV2 to TRBJ1-6; 10 bases line up with TRBD1. This CDR3 spans 14 amino acids. The germline CDR1 and CDR2 sequences are SNHLY and FYNNEI. The ends lost 7 bases at V and 7 bases at J; junction bases unmatched: 4. Drawing the rest from reference TRBV2 and TRBJ1-6, the complete variable domain is EPEVTQTPSHQVTQMGQEVILRCVPISNHLYFYWYRQILGQKVEFLVSFYNNEISEKSEIFDDQFSVERPDGSNFTLKIRSTKLEDSAMYFCASKRQGANSPLHFGNGTRLTVT.

This clone was counted between two and nine times. The chain uses TRBV7-9 and TRBJ2-7, with TRBD1 identical over 10 bases. This CDR3 has 14 amino acids. Germline lookup yields CDR1 SEHNR and CDR2 FQNEAQ (reference sequence). The trim removed 1 base at V and 5 bases at J, leaving 2 bases unmatched. CDR3 nucleotide sequence: TGTGCCAGCAGCTTAGGGGACAGGGGAAACGAGCAGTACTTC. This translates into CASSLGDRGNEQYF.

A single count supports this clone. The chain carries TRBV5-1 and TRBJ1-2, with D perhaps TRBD1 (6 bases). V lost 2 bases and J 1 base, leaving 21 bases between the germline ends. This CDR3 region has 18 residues. The germline CDR1 and CDR2 sequences are SGHRS and YFSETQ. The CDR3 nucleotides read TGCGCCAGCAGCTTCGGGGTAATCGGGGACAAAATTAACTATGGCTACACCTTC. It translates to CASSFGVIGDKINYGYTF.

CDR3 loop: CASSPWTGGGWTEAFF. DNA of the CDR3: TGCGCCAGCAGCCCCTGGACAGGGGGCGGATGGACTGAAGCTTTCTTT. J is TRBJ1-1 and V is TRBV5-1; 11 nucleotides match TRBD1. The CDR3 consists of 16 residues. Germline assignment: CDR1 SGHRS and CDR2 YFSETQ. The V segment lost 4 bases and the J segment 5 bases; nucleotides outside the gene matches: 10. The variable domain in full, completed from reference TRBV5-1 and TRBJ1-1, reads KAGVTQTPRYLIKTRGQQVTLSCSPISGHRSVSWYQQTPGQGLQFLFEYFSETQRNKGNFPGRFSGRQFSNSRSEMNVSTLELGDSALYLCASSPWTGGGWTEAFFGQGTRLTVV.

The V gene is TRBV2, the J gene TRBJ2-7, with 7 bases that match TRBD1. Germline CDR1 SNHLY, CDR2 FYNNEI. V trimming: 4 bases; J trimming: 5 bases; junction bases outside the gene matches: 8. This CDR3 comprises 14 residues. In nucleotides, the CDR3 is TGTGCCAGCAGTGGGGGACAGCTTAACCACGAGCAGTACTTC. Amino acid sequence: CASSGGQLNHEQYF.